The 8 T cell receptor beta chains presented below share a single source sample, sequenced in a study of T-cell reconstitution after alpha-beta-depleted transplantation in children. Unique molecular identifiers were used in preparing the TCRbeta library. Each CDR3 protein is one row after TCRdb ran MiXCR on the PCR reads. The data show 600,000 to 700,000 distinct CDR3 sequences, roughly 17% seen once. Sample: PBMCs from the stem cell graft donor, taken from the stem cell graft. The receptors were gathered from a human donor who donated a stem cell graft to a child with acute myeloid leukemia.

This sequence joins TRBV7-9 and TRBJ2-3, with D perhaps matching TRBD1 (5 bases). The CDR3 is 15 amino acids. The V gene lost 4 bases and the J gene lost 6 bases, with 17 bases spanning the gap. CDR1 SEHNR and CDR2 FQNEAQ come from the germline V gene (reference sequence). The DNA of the CDR3 is TGTGCCAGCAGCTCAACAACGACCCCAGGGGATACGCAGTATTTT. Residues: CASSSTTTPGDTQYF.

In this sample, this clonotype turned up a few times. The chain recombines TRBV15 with TRBJ2-5, with D possibly being TRBD2 (6 bases). The CDR3 loop spans 14 amino acids. Germline loops: CDR1 LNHNV, CDR2 YYDKDF (reference sequence). Trimming shortened V by 9 bases and J by 4 bases, and 18 bases separated the two germline ends. The CDR3 loop is CATSLARRTETQYF. The CDR3 bases are TGTGCCACGTCCCTAGCGAGGAGAACAGAGACCCAGTACTTC.

Concerning this clonotype itself: A clone one base away is much larger, so this may be a read error. The J gene is TRBJ2-5, the V gene TRBV5-5, with 11 positions matching TRBD2. The CDR3 is 14 residues long. The junction had 2 bases not matched to a gene; V was cut back by 2 bases and J by 5 bases. In germline, CDR1 is SGHKS, CDR2 YYEKEE (reference sequence). The CDR3 sequence: CASSFIAGGETQYF. The DNA of the CDR3 is TGTGCCAGCAGCTTCATAGCGGGGGGGGAGACCCAGTACTTC.

This clonotype was counted ten times or more. The chain combines TRBV20-1 with TRBJ2-3; D is ambiguous. Trimming pared 5 bases from V and 3 bases from J, leaving 3 bases between. CDR3 length: 10 amino acids. CDR1 and CDR2 (germline): DFQATT, SNEGSKA (reference sequence). For the CDR3, the DNA is TGCAGTGCTTGGACAGATACGCAGTATTTT. Translated, it gives CSAWTDTQYF.

This chain uses TRBV5-1 with TRBJ2-3; 9 bases are a match to TRBD2. This CDR3 comprises 17 residues. V dropped 6 bases and J dropped 2; count of bases not matched to a gene: 13. Germline loops: CDR1 SGHRS, CDR2 YFSETQ. The CDR3 region has the DNA TGCGCCAGCAAGCGGGGGGTGTTCACGGGCGTCACAGATACGCAGTATTTT. Translated, it gives CASKRGVFTGVTDTQYF.

This chain uses TRBV24-1 with TRBJ1-4; 9 bases fit TRBD1. The CDR3 covers 15 residues. Germline CDR1 and CDR2: KGHDR and SFDVKD. The ends lost 3 bases at V and 6 bases at J; junction bases unmatched: 4. CDR3 sequence reads: CATSDGTGLDEKLFF. Here the CDR3 DNA reads TGTGCCACCAGTGATGGGACAGGGTTGGATGAAAAACTGTTTTTT.

This clonotype was seen ten or more times. J is TRBJ2-5 and V is TRBV20-1, with a tentative D call TRBD2 (5 bases). There are 12 residues in the CDR3. The germline V gene encodes CDR1 DFQATT and CDR2 SNEGSKA (reference sequence). Trimming pared 5 bases from V and 4 bases from J, leaving 11 bases between. CDR3 residues: CSAGVRVETQYF. The CDR3 DNA reads as TGCAGTGCTGGGGTGAGGGTAGAGACCCAGTACTTC.

This chain uses TRBV29-1 with TRBJ2-5; D not certain. Trimming pared 4 bases from V and 5 bases from J, leaving 14 bases between. The V gene's germline CDR1 is SQVTM and CDR2 ANQGSEA. The CDR3 consists of 13 residues. CDR3 loop: CSVGRDIWETQYF. The CDR3 DNA sequence: TGCAGCGTTGGAAGAGACATTTGGGAGACCCAGTACTTC.